The present T cell receptor beta chain was sequenced within a study of blood T cell repertoires in COVID-19. Overall study context: Acute and convalescent COVID-19 specimens originated in the United States, Italy and Spain.

Sequencing was performed with immunoSEQ multiplex PCR; in TCRdb, only in-frame clones are kept and a portion is missing. Of approximately 340,000 clones listed, approximately 88% are singletons. The CDR3 totals 14 residues. Trimming left V 3 bases short and J 4 bases short, with 11 bases between. Germline CDR1 reads LGHDT; CDR2 reads YNNKEL (reference sequence). The chain employs TRBV3-1 (or the pseudogene TRBV3-2) and TRBJ2-3; D is uncertain. This sequence was found in a man between 25 and 39 years old with COVID-19, enrolled during active disease. Sequencing used peripheral blood. This CDR3 reads CASSHDPRADTQYF. CDR3 DNA: TGTGCCAGCAGCCATGATCCCCGGGCAGATACGCAGTATTTT.